Below are 25 T cell receptor beta chains sequenced from a single sample in a study of identical twins. TCRdb used MiXCR to reprocess the 5' RACE reads, holding one entry per CDR3 protein. The sample yields about 790,000 distinct CDR3 sequences, roughly 20% seen once. The data were also submitted as part of a second study, on T cells expressing NK-cell markers.

The sample taken for sequencing was PBMCs. These receptors were taken from a young woman in good health.

This clonotype occurred a few times. The V call is TRBV12-3 or TRBV12-4, the J call TRBJ2-7, with D unresolved. CDR3 size: 15 residues. V was shortened by 5 bases and J by 0 bases, with 14 bases between the two germline ends. CDR3 nucleotide sequence: TGTGCCAGCAGTCAGGACGGCGATTTCTCCTACGAGCAGTACTTC. This sequence encodes CASSQDGDFSYEQYF.

This clonotype was seen a few times. The chain uses TRBV20-1 and TRBJ1-6; TRBD1 might be the D (6 bases). The CDR3 is made up of 15 amino acids. Trimming removed 6 bases from V and 9 bases from J, with 21 bases in between. Germline assignment: CDR1 DFQATT and CDR2 SNEGSKA (reference sequence). Here the CDR3 reads CSAPFAQGTGSPLHF. The CDR3 DNA reads TGCAGTGCCCCCTTTGCCCAGGGGACCGGTTCACCCCTCCACTTT.

This clonotype was seen many times. The chain's CDR3 is CSARPYNEQFF. In nucleotides, the CDR3 is TGCAGTGCTAGACCCTACAATGAGCAGTTCTTC. V is TRBV20-1 and J is TRBJ2-1; no clear D. There are 11 residues in the CDR3. Germline CDR1 DFQATT, CDR2 SNEGSKA (reference sequence). The V gene lost 2 bases and the J gene lost 2 bases, with 1 base spanning the gap.

This clonotype showed up just a few times. The chain joins TRBV6-5 to TRBJ2-5; D is unresolved. Germline V gene data show CDR1 as MNHEY and CDR2 as SVGAGI. Trimming took 7 bases from V and 3 from J, leaving 6 bases between them. The CDR3 contains 11 residues. DNA of the CDR3: TGTGCCAGCACACTGAAAGAGACCCAGTACTTC. It translates to CASTLKETQYF.

At least ten counts were recorded for this clonotype. The rearrangement joins TRBV2 to TRBJ2-5, with 9 bases that match TRBD2. The CDR3 is 14 residues long. V lost 1 base and J lost 4; bases outside the gene matches: 1. In germline, CDR1 is SNHLY, CDR2 FYNNEI. The CDR3 region is CASSEVLAGETQYF. CDR3 nucleotides: TGTGCCAGCAGTGAAGTACTAGCGGGAGAGACCCAGTACTTC.

The chain carries TRBV4-3 and TRBJ2-7; D is perhaps TRBD1 (5 bases). The CDR3 is 14 residues long. Per germline, CDR1 LGHNA and CDR2 YSLEER. Trimming removed 1 base at V and 6 bases at J, with 13 bases between. CDR3 in amino acids: CASSQVPMGREQYF. The CDR3 bases are TGCGCCAGCAGCCAAGTTCCTATGGGGCGCGAGCAGTACTTC.

The chain joins TRBV5-1 to TRBJ2-2; D may be TRBD1 (6 bases). CDR1 SGHRS and CDR2 YFSETQ come from the germline V gene. V shed 7 bases and J shed 4 bases, with 17 bases lying between them. This CDR3 contains 15 residues. In DNA form, the CDR3 reads TGCGCCAGCCGCGAACTCGACAGGCCCACCGGGGAGCTGTTTTTT. This encodes CASRELDRPTGELFF.

The V gene is TRBV12-3 or TRBV12-4, the J gene TRBJ2-7; D call uncertain. Trimming pared 1 base from V and 11 bases from J, leaving 12 bases between. The CDR3 has 12 amino acids. CDR3 sequence reads: CASSLGPEREYF. The DNA for the CDR3 is TGTGCCAGCAGTTTAGGGCCGGAACGAGAGTACTTC.

In DNA, the CDR3 is TGCGCCAGCAGCCAAGATGGCGAGACTGAAGCTTTCTTT. Its protein product is CASSQDGETEAFF. The J gene is TRBJ1-1, the V gene TRBV4-3; D unresolved. The CDR3 sequence is 13 residues long. From germline, CDR1 is LGHNA and CDR2 YSLEER. Trimming took off 0 bases at V and 5 bases at J, with 7 bases between the two ends.

This clonotype appeared many times. The chain is built from TRBV12-3 or TRBV12-4 and TRBJ1-1; unclear D gene. V gave up 6 bases and J gave up 3 bases, with 5 bases separating them. The CDR3 is 11 amino acids. This CDR3 is CASSQYTEAFF. DNA of the CDR3: TGTGCCAGCAGCCAGTACACTGAAGCTTTCTTT.

V gene TRBV5-1 combines with J gene TRBJ2-5, with 11 bases identical to TRBD2. This CDR3 spans 15 amino acids. The germline V gene encodes CDR1 SGHRS and CDR2 YFSETQ. The ends lost 4 bases at V and 2 bases at J; junction bases unmatched: 4. CDR3 nucleotides: TGCGCCAGCAGCACTCCTAGCGGGGGGCAAGAGACCCAGTACTTC. Protein: CASSTPSGGQETQYF. The full variable domain, completed using reference TRBV5-1 and TRBJ2-5, is KAGVTQTPRYLIKTRGQQVTLSCSPISGHRSVSWYQQTPGQGLQFLFEYFSETQRNKGNFPGRFSGRQFSNSRSEMNVSTLELGDSALYLCASSTPSGGQETQYFGPGTRLLVL.

This clonotype was observed a few times. The rearrangement links TRBV20-1 to TRBJ1-1; D may be TRBD1 (5 bases). The CDR3 consists of 14 residues. Trimming pared 0 bases from V and 5 bases from J, leaving 13 bases between. Germline CDR1 reads DFQATT; CDR2 reads SNEGSKA (reference sequence). The CDR3 DNA is TGCAGTGCTAGAGACAGGGAGGGGTGGACTGAAGCTTTCTTT. As protein: CSARDREGWTEAFF.

This clonotype was counted a few times. This chain joins TRBV2 and TRBJ2-5, with TRBD2 matching 7 bases. The CDR3 covers 14 residues. Trimming at V came to 5 bases and at J to 1 base, leaving 4 bases not matched to a gene. CDR1 is SNHLY and CDR2 is FYNNEI in the germline V gene. This chain's CDR3 is CASSFLAAQETQYF. In nucleotides, the CDR3 is TGTGCCAGCAGTTTCCTAGCGGCCCAAGAGACCCAGTACTTC.

The chain couples TRBV7-9 to TRBJ1-2; D uncertain. Trimming removed 2 bases at V and 7 bases at J, with 8 bases between. In germline, CDR1 is SEHNR, CDR2 FQNEAQ (reference sequence). The CDR3 covers 12 residues. The CDR3 DNA reads TGTGCCAGCAGCTTAAGGGATGGTGGCTACACCTTC. This sequence encodes CASSLRDGGYTF.

The chain is built from TRBV20-1 and TRBJ1-6; tentatively, D is TRBD1 (5 bases). Looked up from germline, CDR1 is DFQATT and CDR2 is SNEGSKA (reference sequence). Trimming removed 6 bases from V and 1 base from J, with 16 bases in between. This CDR3 is 16 amino acids long. The CDR3 DNA reads as TGCAGTGCAAGAAGAGGGGACGTATCCTATAATTCACCCCTCCACTTT. Its protein is CSARRGDVSYNSPLHF.

This clonotype occurred a few times. V and J are TRBV20-1 and TRBJ2-2; 7 nucleotides match TRBD2. The CDR3 has 15 amino acids. The V gene end was trimmed by 6 bases and the J gene end by 5 bases; junction bases not matched to a gene: 12. The germline gives CDR1 DFQATT, CDR2 SNEGSKA (reference sequence). The CDR3 is CSAKKAGVLTGELFF. CDR3 DNA sequence: TGCAGTGCAAAGAAGGCGGGAGTTTTAACCGGGGAGCTGTTTTTT.

In this sample, this clonotype turned up a few times. The J gene is TRBJ2-7, the V gene TRBV5-6; D is unresolved. Germline lookup yields CDR1 SGHDT and CDR2 YYEEEE. Trimming stripped 3 bases from V and 2 bases from J, with 12 bases between. This CDR3 is built from 14 residues. The CDR3 DNA sequence: TGTGCCAGCAGCTCCCCCAGTTTTCCCTACGAGCAGTACTTC. Translating gives CASSSPSFPYEQYF.

The chain combines TRBV11-2 with TRBJ2-1; tentative D call: TRBD1 (5 bases). CDR3 length equals 14 residues. The V gene lost 4 bases and the J gene lost 10 bases, with 17 bases spanning the gap. Looked up from germline, CDR1 is SGHAT and CDR2 is FQNNGV. CDR3 DNA: TGTGCCAGCAGCTCCTTGTCCCAGGGTATCGAGCAGTTCTTC. Its protein is CASSSLSQGIEQFF. Complete variable domain (other parts from reference TRBV11-2 and TRBJ2-1): EAGVAQSPRYKIIEKRQSVAFWCNPISGHATLYWYQQILGQGPKLLIQFQNNGVVDDSQLPKDRFSAERLKGVDSTLKIQPAKLEDSAVYLCASSSLSQGIEQFFGPGTRLTVL.

There are a few counts of this clonotype. The rearrangement links TRBV13 to TRBJ2-1; 11 bases match TRBD2. The germline CDR1 and CDR2 sequences are PRHDT and FYEKMQ (reference sequence). The CDR3 runs 15 residues. J gave up 6 bases and V 2 bases, and 3 bases lay outside the gene matches. CDR3 bases: TGTGCCAGCAGCTTACGACTAGCGGGGATCAATGAGCAGTTCTTC. This sequence encodes CASSLRLAGINEQFF.

This clonotype appeared a single time. The CDR3 nucleotides are TGTGCCAGCAGCTTAACCCCACTGTGGGCGGGAGCGGGCACCGGGGAGCTGTTTTTT. This gives the protein CASSLTPLWAGAGTGELFF. This chain uses TRBV11-2 with TRBJ2-2; 7 bases map to TRBD2. V shed 2 bases and J 4 bases; nucleotides not matched to a gene: 16. The CDR3 loop spans 19 amino acids. CDR1 and CDR2 (germline): SGHAT, FQNNGV. Using reference TRBV11-2 and TRBJ2-2 for the parts outside the CDR3, the full variable domain is EAGVAQSPRYKIIEKRQSVAFWCNPISGHATLYWYQQILGQGPKLLIQFQNNGVVDDSQLPKDRFSAERLKGVDSTLKIQPAKLEDSAVYLCASSLTPLWAGAGTGELFFGEGSRLTVL.

This clonotype was seen ten or more times. This chain uses TRBV12-3 or TRBV12-4 with TRBJ1-1, with a tentative D call TRBD1 (5 bases). The length of the CDR3 is 16 residues. V lost 7 bases and J lost 5, with 23 bases in between. This CDR3 reads CASTFWGKGWRTEAFF. The CDR3 DNA reads as TGTGCCAGCACCTTTTGGGGGAAAGGGTGGCGGACTGAAGCTTTCTTT.

The chain couples TRBV4-2 to TRBJ2-3; D call uncertain. CDR3 length equals 14 residues. Between the trimmed V and J ends, which lost 0 bases and 5 bases, there was a span of 9 bases. Germline V gives CDR1 LGHNA, CDR2 YNFKEQ. The CDR3 here is CASSQEVSRDTQYF. The CDR3 DNA reads TGTGCCAGCAGCCAAGAAGTGTCCAGAGATACGCAGTATTTT.

This clonotype was counted at least ten times. The chain uses TRBV20-1 and TRBJ1-1, with D possibly being TRBD1 (6 bases). CDR3 length equals 13 residues. CDR1 is DFQATT, CDR2 SNEGSKA, per germline (reference sequence). The V end was cut by 2 bases, the J end by 4 bases, with 11 bases between. CDR3 protein: CSARNRASTEAFF. CDR3 DNA sequence: TGCAGTGCTAGAAACAGGGCGAGCACTGAAGCTTTCTTT.

In this sample, this clonotype turned up a few times. The chain has TRBV2 and TRBJ2-7; 12 nucleotides agree with TRBD2. The V segment lost 6 bases and the J segment 4 bases; nucleotides outside the gene matches: 7. The CDR3 runs 15 residues. Looked up from germline, CDR1 is SNHLY and CDR2 is FYNNEI. For the CDR3, the DNA is TGTGCCAGCAGCCCATCTAGCGGGGGGGCTTACGAGCAGTACTTC. It codes for CASSPSSGGAYEQYF. Using reference TRBV2 and TRBJ2-7 for the parts outside the CDR3, the full variable domain is EPEVTQTPSHQVTQMGQEVILRCVPISNHLYFYWYRQILGQKVEFLVSFYNNEISEKSEIFDDQFSVERPDGSNFTLKIRSTKLEDSAMYFCASSPSSGGAYEQYFGPGTRLTVT.

This clonotype has only a few counts. The chain has TRBV11-2 and TRBJ2-5, with D unresolved. This CDR3 is built from 13 residues. CDR1 and CDR2 (germline): SGHAT, FQNNGV. The germline V and J ends were trimmed by 5 bases and 2 bases, with 9 bases remaining between them. CDR3 sequence: CASSRSTQETQYF. CDR3 in DNA: TGTGCCAGCAGCCGAAGCACACAAGAGACCCAGTACTTC.